This T cell receptor (beta chain) came from a study of shared clonotypes between healthy human individuals. For the study at large: There were three CD4 naive, three CD4 memory, two CD8 naive and one CD8 memory plates per donor.

Turning to this clone: Its antigen remains unknown. The junction shows a germline mismatch at one end, possibly a read error. This sample also contains other DNA sequences that code for the same CDR3.

Findings of the study overall: When naive CD4 clonotypes were compared across a few donors, approximately 5% were shared.

CDR3 size: 15 residues. CDR1 and CDR2 (germline): MNHEY, SMNVEV (reference sequence). Clones were sequenced by immunoSEQ multiplex PCR, and TCRdb holds only the in-frame ones, with some missing. Among a few hundred thousand clones listed, roughly 70% were seen once. Material for sequencing was memory CD4+ T cells sorted from blood. Subset defined: CD45RA-negative fraction. V gene TRBV27 combines with J gene TRBJ1-5; the D gene is possibly TRBD1 (5 bases). This TCR was sampled from a man aged 25-45 years in good health. CDR3 protein: CASSPRRGINQPQHF. CDR3 bases: TGTGCTAGCAGTCCACGAAGGGGTATCAATCAGCCCCAGCATTTT.